This T cell receptor beta chain emerged from a study of T cells in localized non-small cell lung cancer. Findings and caveats of the study: Higher adjacent-lung clonality was associated with shorter survival. Researchers found a median around 50 of the top 100 tumor clones in adjacent lung. Uninvolved adjacent lung had the highest recorded T cell clonality, with tumor below it.

Assay used: immunoSEQ multiplex PCR; TCRdb lists only in-frame clones, some missing. This sample yields about 1,000 clones, of which 33% are seen a single time; around 15% belongs to the top ten. To note about this clone: The antigen is undetermined.

V lost 5 bases and J lost 6, with 11 bases in between. Germline CDR1 and CDR2: WNHNN and SYGVQD (reference sequence). This CDR3 is 13 amino acids long. The source of this sequence is a female donor older than 55 with stage I lung adenocarcinoma. V usage is TRBV10-1 and J usage is TRBJ1-5; tentative D call: TRBD1 (5 bases). This specimen consisted of normal lung tissue next to the tumor, obtained before any cancer treatment. The CDR3 bases are TGCGCCAGCAGTCAGGGATTGAGTCAGCCCCAGCATTTT. Protein: CASSQGLSQPQHF.